This section outlines one T cell receptor beta chain sequence together with its context. Its antigen remains unidentified. No much larger clone is present one base from it, and per-base qualities are unavailable. Sequences MDHEN (CDR1) and SYDVKM (CDR2) are obtained from the germline V gene. The trim is 5 bases for V and 8 bases for J, with a gap of 13 bases between the germline ends. From its cysteine to its phenylalanine, the CDR3 spans 14 amino acids. The DNA shown is the 42-base CDR3, in frame from base 1. In Seattle, one collaborating source enrolled patients while the infection was active and tracked those patients longitudinally over the course of disease. The collaborating institutions used their own protocols to collect whole blood in K2EDTA tubes. Collaborator samples were shipped for TCRbeta analysis as frozen whole blood, isolated PBMCs, or DNA extracted from either sample type. TCRbeta CDR3 regions were amplified from genomic DNA using the immunoSEQ Assay, a bias-controlled multiplex PCR. The paper's data handling went like this. The number of nucleated cells in each sample was estimated by amplification of reference gene primers within the assay. Sequence reads were collapsed and filtered to measure the absolute abundance of every unique TCRbeta CDR3 rearrangement. For each sample, productive Simpson clonality was calculated as the square root of Simpson's diversity index across productive rearrangements. This is the immuneACCESS table as TCRdb keeps it, with only in-frame sequences that have V and J called. A part of the clones is gone; compared with another copy, unresolved V genes explain less than half, and the rest is unexplained. The V and J calls and the clone size are those of that table, but D and trimming were determined from the DNA. This sample gives some 80,000 clones in total; around 85% of them show up just once. The ten largest clones represent 9.6% of the sample.

This sample was included in a study of blood T cell repertoires in COVID-19 (dated by TCRdb to between 2020 and 2021). Regarding the study in general: Collaborator samples came from the United States, Italy and Spain and covered acute and convalescent phases of COVID-19. Samples came from the ongoing ImmuneRACE study (first 160 participants) plus 1,254 subjects from 6 global collaborators. Sample metadata almost always included a de-identified subject ID, COVID-19 status, age in years and sex. Deeply sampled blood TCRbeta repertoires from subjects exposed to, actively infected with, or recovered from COVID-19 were included in the dataset. Where HLA class I and class II types were available, the types were taken from metadata supplied by the sample provider, not from assay-based typing. The repertoires were released in a freely available public database meant as a resource for research on the immune response to SARS-CoV-2. The material from the prospective study consisted of cDNA or gDNA derived from T cells, B-cell-depleted T cells, or PBMCs. Beyond this particular receptor, the publication reports: How much clinical and demographic metadata was included differed by source and by participant, and the metadata was provided uncurated.

The receptor comes from a man aged 50-59 years with COVID-19, enrolled during active disease. The chain uses TRBV28 and TRBJ1-6, with the identity of the D gene unclear. Sequencing input: peripheral blood. This receptor has the CDR3 CASSRPAQDSPLHF. The sequence in DNA is TGTGCCAGCAGTCGCCCGGCGCAGGATTCACCCCTCCACTTT.